These T cell receptor beta chains were read from a single sample in a study of T cells in tuberculosis. TCRdb's table, derived via immunoSEQ multiplex PCR, lists solely in-frame clones and lacks some. The table lists about 43,000 clones, about 94% of them singletons. Sequencing was carried out using PBMCs. All receptors come from a donor between 10 and 35 years old with latent tuberculosis or without tuberculosis infection. Some clones in this sample may be carry-over from other donors' samples. Both conserved end residues are part of each CDR3. Each record gives: CDR3 protein, CDR3 DNA, V gene, J gene, clone size, D gene. D genes are given only for firm matches. Clone size, where shown, is once, few, many, or a class for clones that have expanded.

CASSLIGTRGYEQYF,TGTGCCAGCAGTTTAATAGGGACTAGGGGCTACGAGCAGTACTTC,TRBV28,TRBJ2-7,-,TRBD2
CASSPSEYNEQFF,TGTGCCAGCTCACCATCAGAATACAATGAGCAGTTCTTC,TRBV18,TRBJ2-1,-,-
CASSSTSGSTNYGYTF,TGTGCCAGCAGTTCGACTTCAGGGTCTACTAACTATGGCTACACCTTC,TRBV28,TRBJ1-2,-,-
CASSPSYRQGAMSTDTQYF,TGTGCCAGCAGTCCATCCTATCGACAGGGGGCGATGAGCACAGATACGCAGTATTTT,TRBV27,TRBJ2-3,-,TRBD1
CASSIRGEMRYEQYF,TGTGCCAGCAGTATAAGGGGTGAGATGAGGTACGAGCAGTACTTC,TRBV5-6,TRBJ2-7,-,-
CASSTTTSGRAHEQFF,TGCGCCAGCAGTACGACGACTAGCGGGAGGGCCCATGAGCAGTTCTTC,TRBV5-1,TRBJ2-1,-,TRBD2
CASSLPPVEGPESSGANVLTF,TGTGCCAGCAGCCTACCCCCAGTCGAGGGCCCGGAAAGCTCTGGGGCCAACGTCCTGACTTTC,TRBV28,TRBJ2-6,-,-
CASSQELAGGQLDEQYF,TGCGCCAGCAGCCAAGAACTAGCGGGAGGGCAGTTGGACGAGCAGTACTTC,TRBV4-3,TRBJ2-7,-,TRBD2
CASSHQGARYNEQFF,TGCGCCAGCAGCCACCAGGGGGCAAGATACAATGAGCAGTTCTTC,TRBV4-3,TRBJ2-1,-,TRBD1
CASSPKAGTTAYEQYF,TGTGCCAGCAGCCCAAAGGCCGGGACTACAGCCTACGAGCAGTACTTC,TRBV5-6,TRBJ2-7,once,TRBD2
CASRPGTGAYEQYF,TGCGCCAGCAGACCCGGGACAGGGGCCTACGAGCAGTACTTC,TRBV10-2,TRBJ2-7,-,TRBD1
CATTTSRSYEQYF,TGTGCCACCACGACAAGTAGGTCCTACGAGCAGTACTTC,TRBV25-1,TRBJ2-7,-,-
CASRQGRDTNYGYTF,TGTGCCAGCAGACAGGGCCGAGATACTAACTATGGCTACACCTTC,TRBV6-5,TRBJ1-2,-,-
CASRTTGPGGEQYF,TGTGCCAGCAGGACGACAGGGCCCGGGGGCGAGCAGTACTTC,TRBV28,TRBJ2-7,-,-
CASSYRRAGANVLTF,TGTGCCAGCAGCTACAGGCGCGCTGGGGCCAACGTCCTGACTTTC,TRBV5-6,TRBJ2-6,few,-
CASSLRGPTEAFF,TGTGCCAGCAGTTTAAGGGGGCCGACTGAAGCTTTCTTT,TRBV27,TRBJ1-1,-,TRBD1
CASHTLGADDTEAFF,TGTGCCAGTCATACCCTGGGGGCGGATGACACTGAAGCTTTCTTT,TRBV19,TRBJ1-1,-,-
CASSRTSGSSSEQFF,TGCGCCAGCAGCCGGACTAGCGGGAGCTCCAGTGAGCAGTTCTTC,TRBV10-2,TRBJ2-1,-,TRBD2
CASTEGQNANTGELFF,TGTGCCAGCACCGAAGGACAAAACGCGAACACCGGGGAGCTGTTTTTT,TRBV2,TRBJ2-2,-,-
CASSLATRGTVEAFF,TGTGCCAGCAGCTTAGCAACCCGGGGGACGGTTGAAGCTTTCTTT,TRBV7-2,TRBJ1-1,once,-
CASSLAGSSYNEQFF,TGTGCCAGCAGCTTGGCGGGAAGCTCCTACAATGAGCAGTTCTTC,TRBV11-1,TRBJ2-1,-,-
CASSPSRVTEAFF,TGTGCCAGCAGCCCGAGCAGGGTCACTGAAGCTTTCTTT,TRBV7-2,TRBJ1-1,-,-
CAWSPGQPNEQYF,TGTGCCTGGAGCCCGGGACAGCCTAACGAGCAGTACTTC,TRBV30,TRBJ2-7,-,TRBD1
CASSVEATSGLYEQYF,TGTGCCAGCAGCGTAGAGGCGACTAGCGGGCTCTACGAGCAGTACTTC,TRBV9,TRBJ2-7,-,TRBD2
CSVDTGNTYEQYF,TGCAGCGTTGATACAGGCAATACCTACGAGCAGTACTTC,TRBV29-1,TRBJ2-7,once,-
CASSLSWTGSYNEQFF,TGTGCCAGCAGCCTGAGTTGGACAGGGTCCTACAATGAGCAGTTCTTC,TRBV5-6,TRBJ2-1,-,TRBD1
CASSSPSHSRQGNYGYTF,TGCGCCAGCAGCTCACCATCGCATTCCCGACAGGGCAACTATGGCTACACCTTC,TRBV5-1,TRBJ1-2,-,TRBD1
CASSAFRAGSAPQYF,TGTGCCAGCAGCGCTTTTCGGGCGGGTTCGGCACCGCAGTACTTC,TRBV5-4,TRBJ2-7,-,-
CATSRVGTEAFF,TGTGCCACCAGCAGAGTCGGGACTGAAGCTTTCTTT,TRBV15,TRBJ1-1,few,-
CASSYPTRTHTDTQYF,TGTGCCAGCAGCTATCCTACTAGGACCCACACAGATACGCAGTATTTT,TRBV7-2,TRBJ2-3,once,-
CASSLARGGYEQYF,TGTGCCAGCAGCTTAGCAAGGGGGGGATACGAGCAGTACTTC,TRBV7-2,TRBJ2-7,-,-
CASSLLAGDYEQYF,TGTGCCAGCAGTTTACTAGCGGGAGACTACGAGCAGTACTTC,TRBV28,TRBJ2-7,-,TRBD2
CASSLAPGGRKTQYF,TGTGCCAGCAGCTTAGCGCCGGGTGGGAGGAAGACCCAGTACTTC,TRBV7-2,TRBJ2-5,-,-
CASSQDPRVTYTDTQYF,TGCGCCAGCAGCCAAGATCCCCGCGTTACCTACACAGATACGCAGTATTTT,TRBV4-3,TRBJ2-3,once,-
CASSVDRDTEAFF,TGTGCCAGCAGTGTGGACAGGGACACTGAAGCTTTCTTT,TRBV6-4,TRBJ1-1,-,TRBD1
CASDKQGGDQETQYF,TGTGCCAGCGACAAACAGGGGGGGGACCAAGAGACCCAGTACTTC,TRBV2,TRBJ2-5,-,-
CAWHGDRGLSRGNTIYF,TGTGCCTGGCACGGGGACAGGGGGCTATCGAGGGGAAACACCATATATTTT,TRBV30,TRBJ1-3,-,TRBD1
CASSWGEYTGELFF,TGTGCCAGCAGTTGGGGAGAGTACACCGGGGAGCTGTTTTTT,TRBV27,TRBJ2-2,-,-
CASSEQGQISGNTIYF,TGTGCCAGCAGCGAACAGGGACAGATCTCTGGAAACACCATATATTTT,TRBV7-9,TRBJ1-3,-,TRBD1
CSVGTASTDTQYF,TGCAGCGTCGGGACAGCAAGCACAGATACGCAGTATTTT,TRBV29-1,TRBJ2-3,-,TRBD1
CASRSGTKSEQYF,TGCGCCAGCAGGTCGGGAACGAAAAGCGAGCAGTACTTC,TRBV5-1,TRBJ2-7,-,-
CASSFSTGVNEQYF,TGTGCCAGCAGCTTTAGCACAGGGGTGAACGAGCAGTACTTC,TRBV13,TRBJ2-7,-,TRBD1
CASSSPGGSWYNEQFF,TGTGCCAGCAGTTCCCCCGGGGGGAGTTGGTACAATGAGCAGTTCTTC,TRBV28,TRBJ2-1,-,TRBD2
CASSTSRLAGGVETQYF,TGTGCCAGCAGTACATCACGACTAGCGGGAGGGGTGGAGACCCAGTACTTC,TRBV27,TRBJ2-5,-,TRBD2
CASSQDQGGMQAFF,TGCGCCAGCAGCCAAGATCAAGGGGGCATGCAAGCTTTCTTT,TRBV4-3,TRBJ1-1,-,TRBD1
CASSQSRGSSGANVLTF,TGCGCCAGCAGTCAATCGCGGGGGAGCTCTGGGGCCAACGTCCTGACTTTC,TRBV23-1,TRBJ2-6,-,TRBD2